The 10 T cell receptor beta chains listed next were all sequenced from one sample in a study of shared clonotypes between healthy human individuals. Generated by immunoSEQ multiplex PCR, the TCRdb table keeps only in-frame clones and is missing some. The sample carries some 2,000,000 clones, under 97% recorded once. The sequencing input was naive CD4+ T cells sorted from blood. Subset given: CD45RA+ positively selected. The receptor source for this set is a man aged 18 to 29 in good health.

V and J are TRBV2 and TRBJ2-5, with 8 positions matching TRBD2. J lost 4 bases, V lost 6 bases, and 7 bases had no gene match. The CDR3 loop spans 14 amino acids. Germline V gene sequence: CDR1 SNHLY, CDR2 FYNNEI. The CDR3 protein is CASSVGLVIETQYF. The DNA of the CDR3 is TGTGCCAGCAGCGTGGGACTAGTGATAGAGACCCAGTACTTC.

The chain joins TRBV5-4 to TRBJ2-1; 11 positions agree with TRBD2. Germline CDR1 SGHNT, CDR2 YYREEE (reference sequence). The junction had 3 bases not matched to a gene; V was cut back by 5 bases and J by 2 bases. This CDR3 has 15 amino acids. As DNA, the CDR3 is TGTGCCAGCAGTACGACTAGCGGGGCCTACAATGAGCAGTTCTTC. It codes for CASSTTSGAYNEQFF.

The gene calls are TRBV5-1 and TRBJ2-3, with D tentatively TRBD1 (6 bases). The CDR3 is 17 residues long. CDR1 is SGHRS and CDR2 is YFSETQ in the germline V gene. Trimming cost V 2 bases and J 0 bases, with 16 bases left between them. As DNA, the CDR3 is TGCGCCAGCAGCTTTTCCGGGACAACCAGTAGCACAGATACGCAGTATTTT. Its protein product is CASSFSGTTSSTDTQYF. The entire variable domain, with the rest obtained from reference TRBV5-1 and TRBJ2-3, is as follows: KAGVTQTPRYLIKTRGQQVTLSCSPISGHRSVSWYQQTPGQGLQFLFEYFSETQRNKGNFPGRFSGRQFSNSRSEMNVSTLELGDSALYLCASSFSGTTSSTDTQYFGPGTRLTVL.

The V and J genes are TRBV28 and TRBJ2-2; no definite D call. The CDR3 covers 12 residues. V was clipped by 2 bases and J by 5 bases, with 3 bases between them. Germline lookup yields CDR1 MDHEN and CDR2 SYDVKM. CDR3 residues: CASSLQTGELFF. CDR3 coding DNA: TGTGCCAGCAGTTTACAAACCGGGGAGCTGTTTTTT.

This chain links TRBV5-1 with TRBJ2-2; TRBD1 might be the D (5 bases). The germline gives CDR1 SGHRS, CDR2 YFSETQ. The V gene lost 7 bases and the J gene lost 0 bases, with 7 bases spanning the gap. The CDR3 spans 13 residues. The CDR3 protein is CASGATNTGELFF. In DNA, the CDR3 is TGCGCCAGCGGGGCAACGAACACCGGGGAGCTGTTTTTT.

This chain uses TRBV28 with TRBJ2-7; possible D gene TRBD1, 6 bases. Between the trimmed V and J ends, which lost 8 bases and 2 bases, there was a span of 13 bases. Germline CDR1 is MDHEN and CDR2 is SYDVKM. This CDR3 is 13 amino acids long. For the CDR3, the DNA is TGTGCCAGCGGATGGAACAGGGCCTACGAGCAGTACTTC. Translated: CASGWNRAYEQYF.

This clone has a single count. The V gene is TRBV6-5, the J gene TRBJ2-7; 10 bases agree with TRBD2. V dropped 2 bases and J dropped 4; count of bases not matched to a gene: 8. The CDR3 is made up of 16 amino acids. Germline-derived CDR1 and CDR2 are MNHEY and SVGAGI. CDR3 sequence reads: CASSYASLAGTYEQYF. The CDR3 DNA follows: TGTGCCAGCAGTTACGCCTCACTAGCGGGGACGTACGAGCAGTACTTC.

The CDR3 reads CASSIAPSGGSTGELFF. The CDR3 nucleotides read TGTGCCAGTAGTATAGCCCCAAGTGGGGGGAGCACCGGGGAGCTGTTTTTT. The chain joins TRBV19 to TRBJ2-2, with D perhaps matching TRBD2 (6 bases). The CDR3 covers 17 residues. Germline CDR1 and CDR2: LNHDA and SQIVND (reference sequence). The V and J ends lost 1 base and 4 bases respectively, with 16 bases between them.

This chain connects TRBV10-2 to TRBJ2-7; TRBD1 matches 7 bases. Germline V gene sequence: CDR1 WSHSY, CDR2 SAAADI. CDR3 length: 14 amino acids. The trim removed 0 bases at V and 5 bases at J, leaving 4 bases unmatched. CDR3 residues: CASSESRQGNEQYF. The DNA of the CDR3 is TGCGCCAGCAGTGAGTCGAGACAGGGCAACGAGCAGTACTTC.

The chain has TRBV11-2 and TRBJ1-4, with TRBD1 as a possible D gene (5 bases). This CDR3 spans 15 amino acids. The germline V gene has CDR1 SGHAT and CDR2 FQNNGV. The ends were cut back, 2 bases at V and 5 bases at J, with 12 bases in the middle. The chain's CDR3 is CASSLRRGRNEKLFF. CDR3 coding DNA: TGTGCCAGCAGCTTAAGGAGGGGACGCAATGAAAAACTGTTTTTT. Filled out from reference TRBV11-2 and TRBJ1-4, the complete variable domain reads EAGVAQSPRYKIIEKRQSVAFWCNPISGHATLYWYQQILGQGPKLLIQFQNNGVVDDSQLPKDRFSAERLKGVDSTLKIQPAKLEDSAVYLCASSLRRGRNEKLFFGSGTQLSVL.